This T cell receptor beta chain was captured in a study of shared clonotypes between healthy human individuals. Only in-frame clones appear in the TCRdb table, and some are missing; sequencing was by immunoSEQ multiplex PCR. The sample includes around 600,000 clones, about 98% of them seen just once. Terminally differentiated effector memory CD45RA+ cells were left out of the naive CD8 fraction, which was CD45RO-negative and positively selected for CCR7. This CDR3 has 16 amino acids. The V end was cut by 1 base, the J end by 5 bases, with 15 bases between. The germline CDR1 and CDR2 sequences are MGHRA and YSYEKL.

This clonotype was obtained from a man in his thirties or forties in good health. V usage is TRBV4-1 and J usage is TRBJ2-1, with D unclear. The specimen was naive CD8+ T cells sorted from blood. The CDR3 sequence is CASSQVADVFHNEQFF. The CDR3 bases are TGCGCCAGCAGCCAAGTAGCTGATGTCTTCCACAATGAGCAGTTCTTC.